This is a list of T cell receptor beta chains from one sample in a study of T cells expressing NK-cell markers. TCRdb re-called the 5' RACE reads and gives one entry per CDR3 protein, without DNA. Its listing shows 350,000 to 450,000 distinct CDR3 sequences. Specimen: blood T cells: a sorted CD56 or NKG2C T cell subset, CD4+ or CD8+ T cells, or bulk PBMC T cells (not recorded which). These TCRs come from a man between 18 and 69 years old in good health. CDR3s include the opening cysteine and the closing phenylalanine or tryptophan. Fields, in order: J gene, V gene, CDR3 protein.

J gene: TRBJ1-2; V gene: TRBV2; CDR3 protein: CASSEAQAVYGYTF
J gene: TRBJ2-1; V gene: TRBV11-2; CDR3 protein: CASSYANLGGRGEQFF
J gene: TRBJ2-1; V gene: TRBV11-1; CDR3 protein: CASNHPSQPGSHNEQFF
J gene: TRBJ1-4; V gene: TRBV20-1; CDR3 protein: CSAPKGEENEKLFF
J gene: TRBJ2-3; V gene: TRBV3-1; CDR3 protein: CASSQQEPGAWTDTQYF
J gene: TRBJ1-1; V gene: TRBV24-1; CDR3 protein: CATSDPEGGKGTEAFF
J gene: TRBJ1-6; V gene: TRBV5-5; CDR3 protein: CASSRMMGVNSSPLHF
J gene: TRBJ2-1; V gene: TRBV11-3; CDR3 protein: CASRPGTSSDEQFF
J gene: TRBJ1-5; V gene: TRBV27; CDR3 protein: CASSSGAQPQHF
J gene: TRBJ2-5; V gene: TRBV12-3/TRBV12-4; CDR3 protein: CASSLYKLTGRGETQYF
J gene: TRBJ2-7; V gene: TRBV6-5; CDR3 protein: CASSYSPAGIEQYF
J gene: TRBJ1-6; V gene: TRBV7-2; CDR3 protein: CASSLPTSPLHF
J gene: TRBJ2-7; V gene: TRBV20-1; CDR3 protein: CSALTLTSGGDEQYF